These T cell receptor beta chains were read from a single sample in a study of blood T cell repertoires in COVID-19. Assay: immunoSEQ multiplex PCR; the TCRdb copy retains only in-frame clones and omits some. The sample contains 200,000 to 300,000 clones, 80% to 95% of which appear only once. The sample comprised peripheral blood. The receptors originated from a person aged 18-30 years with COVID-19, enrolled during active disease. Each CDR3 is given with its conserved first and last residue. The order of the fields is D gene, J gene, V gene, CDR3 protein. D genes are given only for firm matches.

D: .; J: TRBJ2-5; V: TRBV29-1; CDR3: CSGRLETQYF
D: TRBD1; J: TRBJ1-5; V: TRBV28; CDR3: CASNTRGLDSNQPQHF
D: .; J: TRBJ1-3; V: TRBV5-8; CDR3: CASSRDSGNTIYF
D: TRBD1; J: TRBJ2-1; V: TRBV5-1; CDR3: CASSLVKGAQYNEQFF
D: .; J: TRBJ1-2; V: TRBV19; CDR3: CASSIGRAYTF
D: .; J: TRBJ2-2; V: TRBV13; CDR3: CASSPPSDSPGELFF
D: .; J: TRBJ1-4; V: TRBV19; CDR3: CATGQIATNEKLFF
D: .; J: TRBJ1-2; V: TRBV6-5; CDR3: CASTMGVAHYGYTF
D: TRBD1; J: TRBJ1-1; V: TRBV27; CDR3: CASSLLGGSEAFF
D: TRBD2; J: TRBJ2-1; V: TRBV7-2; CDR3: CASSYSGMDHNEQFF
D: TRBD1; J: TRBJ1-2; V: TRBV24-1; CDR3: CATSDPGGDYGYTF
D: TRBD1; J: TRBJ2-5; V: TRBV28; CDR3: CASSLLQAQGAQYF
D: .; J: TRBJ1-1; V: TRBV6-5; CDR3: CASRTANTEAFF
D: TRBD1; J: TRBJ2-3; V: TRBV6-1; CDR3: CASSERQGRDTQYF
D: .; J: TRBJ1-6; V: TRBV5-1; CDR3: CASSFDRNSPLHF
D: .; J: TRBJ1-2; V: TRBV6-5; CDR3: CASSLTAGTTLGYTF
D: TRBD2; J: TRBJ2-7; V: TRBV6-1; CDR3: CASSGSLGGGSYEQYF
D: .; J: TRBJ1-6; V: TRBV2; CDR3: CASSEVGDNSPLHF
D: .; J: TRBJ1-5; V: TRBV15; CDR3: CATSRVTIGNQPQHF
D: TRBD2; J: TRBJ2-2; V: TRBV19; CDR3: CASRWAGGAGELFF
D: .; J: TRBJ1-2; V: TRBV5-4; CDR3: CASSPVTTGIDGYTF
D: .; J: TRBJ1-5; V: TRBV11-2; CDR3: CASSFEANQPQHF
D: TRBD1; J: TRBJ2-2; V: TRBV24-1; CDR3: CATSGPMQGASSGELFF
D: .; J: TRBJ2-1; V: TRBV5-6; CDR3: CASSLNRGSDEQFF
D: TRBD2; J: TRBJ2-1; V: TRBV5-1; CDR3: CASSSVPGGYNEQFF
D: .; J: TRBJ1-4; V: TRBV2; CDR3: CASRRQVGSNEKLFF
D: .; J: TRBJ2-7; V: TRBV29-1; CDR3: CSVGLSSYEQYF
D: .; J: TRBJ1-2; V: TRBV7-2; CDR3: CASTLGGGLYGYTF
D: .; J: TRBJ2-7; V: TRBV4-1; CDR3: CASSQDPWRRDEQYF
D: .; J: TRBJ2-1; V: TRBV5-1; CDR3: CASSEAGSSYNEQFF
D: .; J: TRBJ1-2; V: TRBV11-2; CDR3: CASSLVGGGPLYGYTF
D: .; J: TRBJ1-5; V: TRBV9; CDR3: CASSGSGDQPQHF
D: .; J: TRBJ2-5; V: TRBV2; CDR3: CASSYTGTPNF
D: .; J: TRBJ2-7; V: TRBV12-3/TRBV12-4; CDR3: CASSFGRIDEQYF